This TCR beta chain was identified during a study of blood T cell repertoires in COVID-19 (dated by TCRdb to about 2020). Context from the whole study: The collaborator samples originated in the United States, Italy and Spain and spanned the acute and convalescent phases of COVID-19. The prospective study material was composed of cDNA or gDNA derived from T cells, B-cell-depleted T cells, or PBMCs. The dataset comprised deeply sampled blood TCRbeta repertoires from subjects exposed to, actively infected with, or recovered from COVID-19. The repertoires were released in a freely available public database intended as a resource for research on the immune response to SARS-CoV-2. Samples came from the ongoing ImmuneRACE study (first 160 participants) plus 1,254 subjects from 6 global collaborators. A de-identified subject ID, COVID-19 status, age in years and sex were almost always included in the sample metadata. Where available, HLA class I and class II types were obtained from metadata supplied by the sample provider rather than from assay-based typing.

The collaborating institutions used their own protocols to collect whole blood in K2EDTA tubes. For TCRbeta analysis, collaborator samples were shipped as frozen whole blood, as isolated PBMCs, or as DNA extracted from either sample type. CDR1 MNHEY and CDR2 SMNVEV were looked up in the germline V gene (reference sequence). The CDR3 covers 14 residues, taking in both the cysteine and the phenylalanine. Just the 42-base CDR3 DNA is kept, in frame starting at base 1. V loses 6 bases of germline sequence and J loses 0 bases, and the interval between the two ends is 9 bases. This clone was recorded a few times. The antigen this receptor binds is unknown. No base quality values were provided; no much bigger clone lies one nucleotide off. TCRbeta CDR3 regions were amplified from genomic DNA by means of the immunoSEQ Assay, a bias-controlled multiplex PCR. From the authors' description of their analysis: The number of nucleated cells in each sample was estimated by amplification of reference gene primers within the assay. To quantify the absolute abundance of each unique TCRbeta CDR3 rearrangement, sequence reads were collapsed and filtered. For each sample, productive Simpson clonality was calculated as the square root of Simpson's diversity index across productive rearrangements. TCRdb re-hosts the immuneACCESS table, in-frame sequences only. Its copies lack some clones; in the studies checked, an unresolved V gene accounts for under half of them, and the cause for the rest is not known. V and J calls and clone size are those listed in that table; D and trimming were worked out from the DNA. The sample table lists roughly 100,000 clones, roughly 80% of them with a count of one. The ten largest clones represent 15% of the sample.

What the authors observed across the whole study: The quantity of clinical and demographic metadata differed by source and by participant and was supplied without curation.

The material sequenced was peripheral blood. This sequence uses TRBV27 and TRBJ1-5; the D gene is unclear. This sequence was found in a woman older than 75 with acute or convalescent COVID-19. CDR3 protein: CASSPTDSNQPQHF. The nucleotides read TGTGCCAGCAGCCCCACAGATAGCAATCAGCCCCAGCATTTT.